This passage covers 9 T cell receptor beta chains from one sample sequenced in a study of blood T cell repertoires in COVID-19. Assay: immunoSEQ multiplex PCR; the TCRdb copy retains only in-frame clones and omits some. The table includes more than 90,000 clones, around 82% detected once. Sequenced input: peripheral blood. The source of these receptors is a human donor in a cohort sampled during active COVID-19.

The table lists this clone with many counts. This chain joins TRBV11-2 and TRBJ1-3; 7 nucleotides agree with TRBD1. The CDR3 has 14 amino acids. V was pared by 5 bases and J by 0 bases, with 1 base of the junction left unmatched. Germline assignment: CDR1 SGHAT and CDR2 FQNNGV. This CDR3 reads CASSTGVSGNTIYF. CDR3 DNA sequence: TGTGCCAGCAGCACAGGGGTCTCTGGAAACACCATATATTTT.

The sample holds a few counts of this clone. V usage is TRBV3-1 (or the pseudogene TRBV3-2) and J usage is TRBJ1-5, with D possibly being TRBD1 (5 bases). Deletions cut 4 bases from V and 6 bases from J, with 7 bases between. This CDR3 region has 12 residues. Per germline, CDR1 LGHDT and CDR2 YNNKEL (reference sequence). DNA for the CDR3: TGTGCCAGCAGCCTAAGGGGTCAGCCCCAGCATTTT. Translating it yields CASSLRGQPQHF.

The CDR3 spells CASSYSGGLNTEAFF. CDR3 coding DNA: TGTGCCAGCAGTTACTCAGGCGGCTTGAACACTGAAGCTTTCTTT. The rearrangement joins TRBV6-5 to TRBJ1-1; no reliable D call. The germline gives CDR1 MNHEY, CDR2 SVGAGI. Trimming removed 0 bases from V and 0 bases from J, with 8 bases in between. CDR3 length equals 15 residues.

The V gene is TRBV7-3, the J gene TRBJ2-3, with TRBD2 matching 9 bases. The V and J ends lost 1 base and 4 bases, in that order; junction bases with no gene match: 3. CDR3 length equals 15 residues. Germline assignment: CDR1 SGHTA and CDR2 FQGTGA. The CDR3 sequence is CASSLNGGRADTQYF. Here the CDR3 DNA reads TGTGCCAGCAGCTTAAATGGCGGGAGGGCAGATACGCAGTATTTT. Drawing the rest from reference TRBV7-3 and TRBJ2-3, the complete variable domain is GAGVSQTPSNKVTEKGKYVELRCDPISGHTALYWYRQSLGQGPEFLIYFQGTGAADDSGLPNDRFFAVRPEGSVSTLKIQRTERGDSAVYLCASSLNGGRADTQYFGPGTRLTVL.

This clone was seen just once. The chain carries TRBV4-1 and TRBJ1-2; weak D call: TRBD1 (6 bases). Trimming stripped 4 bases from V and 8 bases from J, with 20 bases between. The CDR3 has 15 residues. CDR1 MGHRA and CDR2 YSYEKL come from the germline V gene. In DNA, the CDR3 is TGCGCCAGCAGCCTCCTGACCAGGGGCGCGGAAGGCTACACCTTC. This codes for CASSLLTRGAEGYTF.

The rearrangement joins TRBV29-1 to TRBJ1-2, with no clear D. CDR1 is SQVTM, CDR2 ANQGSEA, per germline. This CDR3 contains 12 residues. Between the trimmed V and J ends, which lost 4 bases and 0 bases, there was a span of 6 bases. CDR3 amino acids: CSVGLSNYGYTF. CDR3 DNA sequence: TGCAGCGTTGGTCTATCTAACTATGGCTACACCTTC. Filled out from reference TRBV29-1 and TRBJ1-2, the complete variable domain reads SAVISQKPSRDICQRGTSLTIQCQVDSQVTMMFWYRQQPGQSLTLIATANQGSEATYESGFVIDKFPISRPNLTFSTLTVSNMSPEDSSIYLCSVGLSNYGYTFGSGTRLTVV.

The chain's CDR3 is CASSAGGAGNGYTF. DNA for the CDR3: TGTGCCAGTAGTGCGGGGGGCGCCGGGAATGGCTACACCTTC. V usage is TRBV19 and J usage is TRBJ1-2; D might be TRBD1 (6 bases). Germline V gene data show CDR1 as LNHDA and CDR2 as SQIVND (reference sequence). This CDR3 region has 14 residues. Trimming took 5 bases from V and 6 from J, leaving 16 bases between them.

The V and J genes are TRBV19 and TRBJ2-7, with a weak D call TRBD2 (6 bases). Germline V lookup: CDR1 LNHDA, CDR2 SQIVND (reference sequence). CDR3 length equals 15 residues. Trimming removed 4 bases from V and 2 bases from J, with 15 bases in between. The chain's CDR3 is CASSTGLFLTYEQYF. CDR3 sequence (DNA): TGTGCCAGTAGTACGGGACTGTTCCTTACCTACGAGCAGTACTTC.

The V gene is TRBV10-1, the J gene TRBJ1-2; 12 bases map to TRBD1. J gave up 3 bases and V 4 bases, and 9 bases lay outside the gene matches. The CDR3 runs to 17 residues. CDR1 is WNHNN and CDR2 is SYGVQD in the germline V gene (reference sequence). The chain's CDR3 is CASSGGGQGASYYGYTF. DNA for the CDR3: TGCGCCAGCAGTGGGGGGGGACAGGGGGCCTCATACTATGGCTACACCTTC.